The rows below give T cell receptor beta chains drawn from one sample of a study of human T cells and chemical hapten exposure. TCRdb used MiXCR to reprocess the RACE reads, holding one entry per CDR3 protein. The sample has some 380,000 distinct CDR3 sequences, around 5% seen once. This sample comprised whole blood, obtained in connection with sensitization to the hapten diphenylcyclopropenone (DPC). These receptors were obtained from a woman between 50 and 59 years old with alopecia areata. Some clones in this sample may be carry-over from other donors' samples. The CDR3 runs from the conserved cysteine through the conserved F or W. A D gene is named only where the DNA matches it firmly. Clone size is given for some rows only: seen once, a few or many times, or a class if the clone is expanded.

V gene	clone size	D gene	J gene	CDR3 DNA	CDR3 protein
TRBV12-3/TRBV12-4	many	TRBD1	TRBJ1-3	TGTGCCAGCAGTTTTCTCCCCCTCGGGACAGGGGTGATCTCTGGAAACACCATATATTTT	CASSFLPLGTGVISGNTIYF
TRBV7-2	many	TRBD1	TRBJ1-2	TGTGCCAGCAGCTTAGAGGGCAGGGGGCGCGGCTACACCTTC	CASSLEGRGRGYTF
TRBV20-1	NA	TRBD2	TRBJ2-1	TGCAGTGCTATAGCGGGCCTCAACAATGAGCAGTTCTTC	CSAIAGLNNEQFF
TRBV6-2/TRBV6-3	few	NA	TRBJ2-4	TGTGCCAGCAGTTACCCGGGACACGACGGGGCGTACTTC	CASSYPGHDGAYF
TRBV6-5	many	NA	TRBJ2-5	TGTGCCAGCAGACCGCTTATTAAAGAGACCCAGTACTTC	CASRPLIKETQYF
TRBV20-1	many	TRBD2	TRBJ2-1	TGCAGTGCTAGAGACCTAGCGGGGGGGAGCTCCTACAATGAGCAGTTCTTC	CSARDLAGGSSYNEQFF
TRBV6-6	many	NA	TRBJ2-3	TGTGCCAGCAGTCAATTATATCGGAGCACAGATACGCAGTATTTT	CASSQLYRSTDTQYF
TRBV4-1	few	NA	TRBJ2-7	TGCGCCAGCAGCCAAGATGCAGGGGTGGGCCAGTACTTC	CASSQDAGVGQYF
TRBV6-2/TRBV6-3	many	NA	TRBJ2-5	TGTGCCAGCAGTGACCCAACCAGAGGAAGTACGGAGACCCAGTACTTC	CASSDPTRGSTETQYF
TRBV29-1	many	TRBD1	TRBJ1-2	TGCAGCGTTGCGGGACAGGGAAGGACATATGGCTACACCTTC	CSVAGQGRTYGYTF
TRBV7-9	many	TRBD1	TRBJ1-4	TGTGCCAGCAGCTTACCCTCCAGGGGGCCCCGAACCGATAATGAAAAACTGTTTTTT	CASSLPSRGPRTDNEKLFF
TRBV28	many	TRBD1	TRBJ2-5	TGTGCCACTCAAACAGGGGGCGTTGAGACCCAGTACTTC	CATQTGGVETQYF
TRBV12-3/TRBV12-4	once	NA	TRBJ2-3	TGTGCCAGCAGTTTGGGGAGTTGGGCGTTCGAGGGGGATACGCAGTATTTT	CASSLGSWAFEGDTQYF
TRBV9	many	TRBD2	TRBJ2-3	TGTGCCAGCAGCCCCCGTAGACTAGCGGGGACAGATACGCAGTATTTT	CASSPRRLAGTDTQYF
TRBV20-1	many	NA	TRBJ1-1	TGCAGTGCTAGTGGGGGGCCTCTGAACACTGAAGCTTTCTTT	CSASGGPLNTEAFF
TRBV18	many	NA	TRBJ1-1	TGTGCCAGCTCACCAACGAGGGAAACTGAAGCTTTCTTT	CASSPTRETEAFF
TRBV5-5	many	TRBD1	TRBJ1-1	TGTGCCAGCAGTTATACAGGGGCCACTGGGACCACTGAAGCTTTCTTT	CASSYTGATGTTEAFF
TRBV28	many	NA	TRBJ1-1	TGTGCCAGCAGTTTATGGGTGGGTGAAGCTTTCTTT	CASSLWVGEAFF
TRBV28	NA	NA	TRBJ2-7	TGTGCCAGCAGTTTTTGGGATTCCGGTGGCCTGCAGTACTTC	CASSFWDSGGLQYF
TRBV29-1	few	TRBD2	TRBJ2-4	TGCAGCGTTGGAGAACGGGGGGGGAAAAACATTCAGTACTTC	CSVGERGGKNIQYF
TRBV12-3/TRBV12-4	few	NA	TRBJ1-1	TGTGCCAGCACCCAAGGGGGGAACACTGAAGCTTTCTTT	CASTQGGNTEAFF
TRBV9	few	TRBD1	TRBJ2-7	TGTGCCAGCAGCCTTGAAACAGGGGTACAGGCCGACGAGCAGTACTTC	CASSLETGVQADEQYF
TRBV24-1	NA	NA	TRBJ1-1	TGTGCCACCAGTGACATGACAGTTTCCATTGAAGCTTTCTTT	CATSDMTVSIEAFF
TRBV7-9	many	NA	TRBJ2-1	TGTGCCAGCAGCTTAGGGTCCAGGGGAATCGGGAATGAGCAGTTCTTC	CASSLGSRGIGNEQFF
TRBV25-1	many	NA	TRBJ2-5	TGTGCCAGCAGTGAAGGGGCCCCGAAGGAGACCCAGTACTTC	CASSEGAPKETQYF
TRBV28	many	TRBD2	TRBJ2-7	TGTGCCACTCGGAGAGGTAGCGGGAGTGACGAGCAGTACTTC	CATRRGSGSDEQYF
TRBV20-1	few	NA	TRBJ2-7	TGCAGTGCTAATCCCCCCCGAGGGAACTACGAGCAGTACTTC	CSANPPRGNYEQYF
TRBV10-3	NA	NA	TRBJ2-6	TGTGCCATCAGTGAGTCTGGGACTGCCGCTACCTCCTCTGGGGCCAACGTCCTGACTTTC	CAISESGTAATSSGANVLTF
TRBV12-3/TRBV12-4	NA	NA	TRBJ2-7	TGTGCCAGCAGTTTGCGAAGGGGTAGGATCCAGGGGGAGCAGTACTTC	CASSLRRGRIQGEQYF
TRBV12-3/TRBV12-4	many	NA	TRBJ1-2	TGTGCCAGCAGTTTAAATTCCGGATTGTATGGCTACACCTTC	CASSLNSGLYGYTF
TRBV9	many	NA	TRBJ2-3	TGTGCCAGCACCCCGACAGGTCCCATGGATACGCAGTATTTT	CASTPTGPMDTQYF
TRBV12-3/TRBV12-4	many	TRBD2	TRBJ2-1	TGTGCCAGCAGTCTAGGGACTAGCGGGGGGGCCAAGTTCTTC	CASSLGTSGGAKFF
TRBV7-6	NA	NA	TRBJ2-3	TGTGCCAGCAGCTTACTTATGGGTGCAGATACGCAGTATTTT	CASSLLMGADTQYF
TRBV6-5	NA	TRBD2	TRBJ2-7	TGTGCCAGCAGTATCGGGACTAGTAAGCAGTACTTC	CASSIGTSKQYF
TRBV20-1	many	TRBD2	TRBJ2-2	TGCGGATCCGGACTAGCGGGAACCGGGGAGCTGTTTTTT	CGSGLAGTGELFF
TRBV24-1	many	NA	TRBJ2-3	TGTGCCACCAGTGATTTAGAGTCAGATACGCAGTATTTT	CATSDLESDTQYF
TRBV7-2	many	TRBD1	TRBJ1-2	TGTGCCAGCAGCTTTGAATGGTCCCAGGGGGCTCTTGGCTACACCTTC	CASSFEWSQGALGYTF
TRBV4-2	NA	NA	TRBJ2-1	TGTGCCAGCAGCCAAGATTGGGGGAGCTCCTACAATGAGCAGTTCTTC	CASSQDWGSSYNEQFF
TRBV27	NA	TRBD2	TRBJ2-1	TGTGCCAGCAGCAAGCGGGAGCCCCCCTACAATGAGCAGTTCTTC	CASSKREPPYNEQFF
TRBV4-1	many	TRBD1	TRBJ2-7	TGCGCCAGCAGCCTTGAACAGGGGATTTCCTACGAGCAGTACTTC	CASSLEQGISYEQYF
TRBV27	few	NA	TRBJ2-7	TGTGCCAGCAGTTTAGGCCCCCCCCACTACGAGCAGTACTTC	CASSLGPPHYEQYF
TRBV7-2	NA	NA	TRBJ2-3	TGTGCCAGCAGCCGGGCCCCGGGGAGCACAGATACGCAGTATTTT	CASSRAPGSTDTQYF
TRBV5-1	NA	NA	TRBJ2-6	TGCGCCAGCAGCGATCGACCTGGGGCCAACGTCCTGACTTTC	CASSDRPGANVLTF
TRBV6-6	many	TRBD2	TRBJ2-7	TGTGCCAGCAGTTACACCTCTACACTAGCGGGAGGCTACGAGCAGTACTTC	CASSYTSTLAGGYEQYF
TRBV6-5	few	NA	TRBJ2-2	TGTGCCAGCAGTCTCTGGGGGGCCCAAACCGGGGAGCTGTTTTTT	CASSLWGAQTGELFF
TRBV6-5	few	NA	TRBJ1-2	TGTGCCAGCAGTTACGAGGGAAGGGGCTACACCTTC	CASSYEGRGYTF